This record covers a single TCR beta chain. The protocol was immunoSEQ multiplex PCR, while the TCRdb copy is restricted to in-frame clones and leaves out a portion. Of about 75,000 clones listed, about nine tenths are singletons. The data belong to a study of technical replicates of blood from a few donors. Sequencing input: T cells isolated from PBMCs. This TCR was sampled from a human donor in good health. Some clones in this sample may be carry-over from other donors' samples.

The CDR3 DNA sequence: TGTGCCAGCAGCGTAGTGGCAGGTGGCTACACCTTC. This encodes CASSVVAGGYTF. V gene TRBV9 combines with J gene TRBJ1-2; D remains ambiguous. This CDR3 has 12 residues. Germline assignment: CDR1 SGDLS and CDR2 YYNGEE. V gave up 0 bases and J gave up 7 bases, with 7 bases separating them.